A single sample gave rise to the 8 T cell receptor beta chains below, sequenced in a study of response to subunit inactivated influenza vaccine (dated by TCRdb to between 2017 and 2018). Per the publication, the time point label means: more than 35 days after influenza vaccine administration. Library prep was done by RT-PCR. Sequencing used an Illumina HiSeq 2500. TCRdb ran its own pipeline on the public reads, namely fastp trimming at Q25 and MiXCR clone calling, and kept in-frame beta chains. Rows merge per CDR3 protein into single entries with the most common DNA and genes. Present in this sample are over 400,000 distinct CDR3 sequences, 9.5% to 12% of which were seen just once. 9.5% to 15% of the sample belongs to the ten largest clones. The sample in question was PBMCs from blood, obtained roughly 6 weeks after vaccination. The receptors come from a man in his fifties or sixties who received an inactivated influenza vaccine. Donor details come from another sample of the same person, matched by shared clones.

This clonotype was detected only a few times. No conserved phenylalanine or tryptophan is present at the end of the CDR3, so a read error is the likely explanation. The DNA is omitted, as the CDR3 cannot be located on it reliably, and the CDR3 follows TCRdb's listing. V and J are TRBV12-3 or TRBV12-4 and TRBJ1-1; whether TRBD1, the table's D call, matches the DNA was not checked. The CDR3 is made up of 11 amino acids, end residues included. The CDR3 region is CASSLDRGSRM.

The rearrangement uses TRBV16 and TRBJ2-7, with 10 bases that match TRBD2. The junction had 10 bases not matched to a gene; V was cut back by 1 base and J by 7 bases. The CDR3 runs to 16 residues. The germline V gene encodes CDR1 KGHSY and CDR2 FQNENV. CDR3 bases: TGTGCCAGCAGCCAATTAGAAGCGGGAGGGCCGGAGGAGCAGTACTTC. Protein sequence: CASSQLEAGGPEEQYF.

This clonotype occurred a few times. The CDR3: CASSLEGGSGHEQYF. For the CDR3, the DNA is TGTGCCAGCAGCCTAGAGGGGGGATCCGGGCACGAGCAGTACTTC. The chain recombines TRBV7-6 with TRBJ2-7; D possibly uses TRBD1 or TRBD2 (6 bases each). The CDR3 runs 15 residues. Germline CDR1 and CDR2: SGHVS and FNYEAQ. Trimming left V 5 bases short and J 5 bases short, with 19 bases between.

This clonotype turned up a few times. This chain joins TRBV28 and TRBJ2-3; the D gene is possibly TRBD2 (6 bases). The CDR3 consists of 13 residues. With 6 bases removed from V and 8 bases from J, the gap between germline ends came to 15 bases. Germline CDR1 MDHEN, CDR2 SYDVKM. For the CDR3, the DNA is TGTGCCAGCAGCCCCGGGACTTACGGTACGCAGTATTTT. Its translation is CASSPGTYGTQYF.

This chain uses TRBV25-1 with TRBJ2-7; 9 bases match TRBD1. There are 13 residues in the CDR3. The junction had 7 bases not matched to a gene; V was cut back by 8 bases and J by 5 bases. Per the germline V gene, CDR1 is MGHDK and CDR2 is SYGVNS. The CDR3 sequence is CASAPDRGDEQYF. The DNA of the CDR3 is TGTGCCAGCGCCCCGGACAGGGGAGACGAGCAGTACTTC.

V and J are TRBV4-1 and TRBJ1-1, with D possibly being TRBD1 (6 bases). The CDR3 is made up of 15 amino acids. V dropped 2 bases and J dropped 7 bases, with 17 bases sitting between them. The germline gives CDR1 MGHRA, CDR2 YSYEKL. The CDR3 reads CASSQNQGHGIEAFF. As DNA, the CDR3 is TGCGCCAGCAGCCAAAACCAGGGGCACGGTATTGAAGCTTTCTTT.

The chain couples TRBV5-1 to TRBJ2-1; D uncertain. In germline, CDR1 is SGHRS, CDR2 YFSETQ. V lost 4 bases, J lost 5 bases, and 4 bases lay in between. This CDR3 is 11 amino acids long. Here the CDR3 reads CASSQHNEQFF. CDR3 DNA sequence: TGCGCCAGCAGCCAACACAATGAGCAGTTCTTC.

The chain combines TRBV5-1 with TRBJ2-7; TRBD2 matches 7 bases. Germline V gene sequence: CDR1 SGHRS, CDR2 YFSETQ. The trim removed 4 bases at V and 0 bases at J, leaving 10 bases unmatched. This CDR3 spans 16 amino acids. The CDR3 region is CASSQALAGGSYEQYF. CDR3 nucleotides: TGCGCCAGCAGCCAAGCTTTAGCGGGTGGCTCCTACGAGCAGTACTTC.